A single sample gave rise to the 10 T cell receptor beta chains below, sequenced in a study of human T cells and chemical hapten exposure. TCRdb reprocessed the RACE reads with MiXCR, giving one entry per CDR3 protein. The table lists about 84,000 distinct CDR3 sequences, about 10% of them singletons, with 2% to 2.5% in the top ten. Stated time point: patch test 2, 6 weeks after DPC sensitization. The treatment denotes: therapeutic diphenylcyclopropenone sensitization with weekly scalp DPC. The sequences come from whole blood, collected in connection with sensitization to the hapten diphenylcyclopropenone (DPC). The receptor set was obtained from a woman aged 30 to 39 with alopecia areata. Some clones in this sample may be carry-over from other donors' samples.

V is TRBV4-2 and J is TRBJ2-5; D gene ambiguous. Trimming removed 0 bases at V and 2 bases at J, with 10 bases between. Germline loops: CDR1 LGHNA, CDR2 YNFKEQ. The CDR3 length is 15 residues. CDR3: CASSQERGAQETQYF. The CDR3 nucleotides are TGTGCCAGCAGCCAAGAAAGAGGAGCGCAAGAGACCCAGTACTTC.

This clonotype was observed a handful of times. This chain uses TRBV28 with TRBJ2-7; TRBD1 matches at 7 bases. V shed 8 bases, J shed 3 bases, and the junction held 4 bases outside the gene matches. CDR1 and CDR2 from the germline V gene are MDHEN and SYDVKM. This CDR3 is built from 12 residues. The CDR3 reads CASRTGDYEQYF. In DNA, the CDR3 is TGTGCCAGCCGGACAGGAGACTACGAGCAGTACTTC.

This clonotype was counted many times. The chain has TRBV7-2 and TRBJ2-4; 11 bases are shared with TRBD2. V shed 3 bases and J 1 base; nucleotides not matched to a gene: 2. The CDR3 spans 16 residues. Germline assignment: CDR1 SGHTA and CDR2 FQGNSA. CDR3 sequence: CASSFSSGGAKNIQYF. CDR3 DNA sequence: TGTGCCAGCAGCTTTTCTAGCGGGGGGGCCAAAAACATTCAGTACTTC. The variable domain in full, with the rest retrieved from reference TRBV7-2 and TRBJ2-4, is GAGVSQSPSNKVTEKGKDVELRCDPISGHTALYWYRQSLGQGLEFLIYFQGNSAPDKSGLPSDRFSAERTGGSVSTLTIQRTQQEDSAVYLCASSFSSGGAKNIQYFGAGTRLSVL.

This clonotype was seen a few times. The chain combines TRBV21-1 with TRBJ1-2; whether TRBD1, the table's D call, matches the DNA was not checked. TRBV21-1 is assigned pseudogene status. The CDR3 is 16 amino acids. The CDR3 spells CASSGTGGARGYGYTF. For the CDR3, the DNA is TGTGCCAGCAGCGGGACAGGGGGTGCCCGAGGCTATGGCTACACCTTC.

The chain has TRBV4-3 and TRBJ2-5, with D perhaps TRBD1 (6 bases). CDR1 is LGHNA, CDR2 YSLEER, per germline. There are 15 residues in the CDR3. Trimming took off 0 bases at V and 4 bases at J, with 12 bases between the two ends. CDR3 sequence (DNA): TGCGCCAGCAGCCAAGAGCGCTCAGGGGTAGAGACCCAGTACTTC. The encoded protein is CASSQERSGVETQYF.

The table lists this clonotype with many counts. The chain combines TRBV6-5 with TRBJ2-5, with TRBD1 matching over 9 bases. The V segment lost 7 bases and the J segment 5 bases; nucleotides outside the gene matches: 8. Germline loops: CDR1 MNHEY, CDR2 SVGAGI. This CDR3 has 14 residues. The CDR3 sequence is CASNRDRVMETQYF. CDR3 in DNA: TGTGCCAGCAACCGGGACAGGGTGATGGAGACCCAGTACTTC.

This clonotype was detected ten times or more. This chain uses TRBV28 with TRBJ1-5; D not certain. The CDR3 is 16 residues long. Trimming stripped 3 bases from V and 0 bases from J, with 12 bases between. The germline CDR1 and CDR2 sequences are MDHEN and SYDVKM. CDR3 nucleotides: TGTGCCAGCAGTTTCCGGGTCGACACTAGCAATCAGCCCCAGCATTTT. Its protein product is CASSFRVDTSNQPQHF.

This clonotype was observed at least ten times. This chain joins TRBV6-2 or TRBV6-3 and TRBJ2-1; D not certain. Germline CDR1 and CDR2: MNHEY and SVGEGT. CDR3 length: 14 residues. Trimming pared 6 bases from V and 0 bases from J, leaving 9 bases between. The CDR3 loop reads CASSQISSYNEQFF. CDR3 bases: TGTGCCAGCAGCCAGATCAGCTCCTACAATGAGCAGTTCTTC.

This clonotype appeared many times. The rearrangement uses TRBV7-9 and TRBJ2-5, with D unclear. Germline V gives CDR1 SEHNR, CDR2 FQNEAQ (reference sequence). The V and J ends lost 4 bases and 5 bases respectively, with 17 bases between them. This CDR3 region has 15 residues. CDR3 DNA: TGTGCCAGCAGCTCGCGTAGGACGGCGTTGGAGACCCAGTACTTC. Residues: CASSSRRTALETQYF.

This clonotype was counted at least ten times. The chain couples TRBV13 to TRBJ1-4; 9 bases align to TRBD1. The CDR3 extends over 17 amino acids. The trim removed 5 bases at V and 3 bases at J, leaving 10 bases unmatched. Germline V gene sequence: CDR1 PRHDT, CDR2 FYEKMQ (reference sequence). CDR3 coding DNA: TGTGCCAGCAGCCATCGCTTACAGGGGGCGGCTAATGAAAAACTGTTTTTT. It encodes CASSHRLQGAANEKLFF. Full variable domain (outside the CDR3, taken from reference TRBV13 and TRBJ1-4): AAGVIQSPRHLIKEKRETATLKCYPIPRHDTVYWYQQGPGQDPQFLISFYEKMQSDKGSIPDRFSAQQFSDYHSELNMSSLELGDSALYFCASSHRLQGAANEKLFFGSGTQLSVL.